This T cell receptor beta chain was sequenced for a study of blood T cell repertoires in COVID-19. Assay: immunoSEQ multiplex PCR; the TCRdb copy retains only in-frame clones and omits some. Altogether approximately 200,000 clones are present, about 88% being singletons, with the ten largest covering 2% to 2.5%. The CDR3 runs to 12 residues. Germline-derived CDR1 and CDR2 are KGHDR and SFDVKD. V lost 0 bases, J lost 9 bases, and 7 bases lay in between. Note on this clone: Other nucleotide sequences in the sample specify the same CDR3.

The chain couples TRBV24-1 to TRBJ1-1; D is possibly TRBD1 (5 bases). The sample taken for sequencing was PBMCs or T cells enriched from blood (not recorded which). This TCR came from a woman between 35 and 50 years old with acute COVID-19. The CDR3 loop reads CATSDLRGKAFF. The CDR3 DNA sequence: TGTGCCACCAGTGATTTGCGGGGGAAAGCTTTCTTT.